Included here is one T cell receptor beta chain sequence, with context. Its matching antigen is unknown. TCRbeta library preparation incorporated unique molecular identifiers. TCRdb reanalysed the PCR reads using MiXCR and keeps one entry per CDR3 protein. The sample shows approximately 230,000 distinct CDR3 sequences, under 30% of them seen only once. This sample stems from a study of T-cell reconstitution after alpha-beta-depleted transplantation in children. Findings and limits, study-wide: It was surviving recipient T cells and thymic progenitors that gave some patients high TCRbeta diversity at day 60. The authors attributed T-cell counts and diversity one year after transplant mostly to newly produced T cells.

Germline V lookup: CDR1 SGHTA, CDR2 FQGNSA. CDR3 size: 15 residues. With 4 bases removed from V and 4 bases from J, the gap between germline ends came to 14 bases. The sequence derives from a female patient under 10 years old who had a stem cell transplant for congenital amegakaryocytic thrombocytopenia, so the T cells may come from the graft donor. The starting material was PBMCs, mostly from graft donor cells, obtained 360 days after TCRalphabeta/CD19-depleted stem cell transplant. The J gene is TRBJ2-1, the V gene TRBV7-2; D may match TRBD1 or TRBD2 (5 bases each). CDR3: CASSSSGTGYNEQFF. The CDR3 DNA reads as TGTGCCAGCAGCTCCTCCGGGACGGGTTACAATGAGCAGTTCTTC. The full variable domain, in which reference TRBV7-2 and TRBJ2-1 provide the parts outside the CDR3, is GAGVSQSPSNKVTEKGKDVELRCDPISGHTALYWYRQSLGQGLEFLIYFQGNSAPDKSGLPSDRFSAERTGGSVSTLTIQRTQQEDSAVYLCASSSSGTGYNEQFFGPGTRLTVL.